One and the same sample provided the 13 T cell receptor beta chains below, sequenced in a study of blood T cells in healthy people across ages. A sample-barcoded 5' primer and a J-beta primer mix were used in a second PCR of roughly 7 to 11 cycles. One entry per CDR3 protein results from TCRdb running MiXCR on the 5' RACE reads. This table holds hundreds of thousands of distinct CDR3 sequences, around 48% found once. Sequenced sample: blood. These receptors came from a young man in good health.

This clonotype was observed a handful of times. V gene TRBV29-1 combines with J gene TRBJ2-7; D is perhaps TRBD1 (6 bases). Looked up from germline, CDR1 is SQVTM and CDR2 is ANQGSEA. The V end was cut by 6 bases, the J end by 4 bases, with 10 bases between. The length of the CDR3 is 11 residues. DNA of the CDR3: TGCAGCGTCCCACAGGGTTACGAGCAGTACTTC. Encoded protein: CSVPQGYEQYF.

A few counts support this clonotype. DNA for the CDR3: TGCGCCAGCAGCTCCCCTCCCTCCTACGAGCAGTACTTC. Encoded protein: CASSSPPSYEQYF. This chain links TRBV5-1 with TRBJ2-7; D uncertain. The CDR3 length is 13 residues. V shed 3 bases and J shed 0 bases, with 7 bases lying between them. Germline V gives CDR1 SGHRS, CDR2 YFSETQ.

Only one count was recorded for this clonotype. The chain is built from TRBV2 and TRBJ2-1; a possible D gene is TRBD2 (6 bases). This CDR3 spans 17 amino acids. CDR1 and CDR2 (germline): SNHLY, FYNNEI. The V end was cut by 3 bases, the J end by 3 bases, with 18 bases between. The CDR3 sequence: CASSEETSLGVYNEQFF. In DNA form, the CDR3 reads TGTGCCAGCAGTGAGGAGACTAGTCTTGGAGTCTACAATGAGCAGTTCTTC.

This clonotype was observed a few times. This sequence joins TRBV7-2 and TRBJ2-5; 7 bases fit TRBD2. The length of the CDR3 is 12 residues. Germline V gene sequence: CDR1 SGHTA, CDR2 FQGNSA. The CDR3 loop is CVETSSKETQYF. DNA for the CDR3: TGTGTTGAGACTAGCAGTAAAGAGACCCAGTACTTC.

This clonotype was detected only a few times. CDR3 nucleotides: TGCGCCAGCAGCCAACAGCGGGGGGGCTACGAGCAGTACTTC. This translates into CASSQQRGGYEQYF. The rearrangement links TRBV5-1 to TRBJ2-7; 10 bases are shared with TRBD2. There are 14 residues in the CDR3. CDR1 and CDR2 from the germline V gene are SGHRS and YFSETQ. J gave up 3 bases and V 4 bases, and 4 bases lay outside the gene matches.

This chain links TRBV6-2 or TRBV6-3 with TRBJ2-5; D is perhaps TRBD2 (6 bases). The V end was cut by 2 bases, the J end by 2 bases, with 21 bases between. The CDR3 runs to 18 residues. Germline-derived CDR1 and CDR2 are MNHEY and SVGEGT. The CDR3 bases are TGTGCCAGCAGTTACGCCCCCGTCGGCGGGGTTCTTCAAGAGACCCAGTACTTC. Protein sequence: CASSYAPVGGVLQETQYF.

This clonotype has only one observation. CDR3 loop: CASSRDRDGEKLFF. The CDR3 nucleotides are TGTGCCAGCAGCCGGGACAGGGACGGTGAAAAACTGTTTTTT. The V and J genes are TRBV27 and TRBJ1-4; 9 bases match TRBD1. Trimming at V came to 6 bases and at J to 7 bases, leaving 6 bases not matched to a gene. This CDR3 comprises 14 residues. CDR1 MNHEY and CDR2 SMNVEV come from the germline V gene (reference sequence).

This clonotype has only one observation. The chain uses TRBV7-9 and TRBJ2-1; D is ambiguous. The CDR3 loop spans 15 amino acids. Germline CDR1 and CDR2: SEHNR and FQNEAQ (reference sequence). V was pared by 5 bases and J by 4 bases, with 15 bases between. CDR3 in DNA: TGTGCCAGCAGCCCCCTTCCTGAACCTTACAATGAGCAGTTCTTC. Protein sequence: CASSPLPEPYNEQFF.

The chain uses TRBV7-2 and TRBJ1-4, with 9 nucleotides matching TRBD1. The CDR3 contains 14 residues. The V gene end was trimmed by 5 bases and the J gene end by 8 bases; junction bases not matched to a gene: 6. Looked up from germline, CDR1 is SGHTA and CDR2 is FQGNSA. CDR3 in amino acids: CASSPGTGYEKLFF. The CDR3 DNA is TGTGCCAGCAGCCCCGGGACAGGGTACGAAAAACTGTTTTTT.

The V gene is TRBV5-6, the J gene TRBJ2-3, with D perhaps matching TRBD1 (6 bases). Germline CDR1 reads SGHDT; CDR2 reads YYEEEE. This CDR3 spans 15 amino acids. V dropped 2 bases and J dropped 6 bases, with 16 bases sitting between them. The CDR3 nucleotides are TGTGCCAGCAGCTTACCCCAGGGGCAGGCGGATACGCAGTATTTT. Protein product: CASSLPQGQADTQYF.

A few counts support this clonotype. This chain links TRBV7-2 with TRBJ2-2; D gene ambiguous. The CDR3 has 15 residues. Trimming removed 1 base at V and 4 bases at J, with 10 bases between. Per the germline V gene, CDR1 is SGHTA and CDR2 is FQGNSA. In nucleotides, the CDR3 is TGTGCCAGCAGCTTAGGACTGTCGATCACCGGGGAGCTGTTTTTT. Translation: CASSLGLSITGELFF.

Many counts were recorded for this clonotype. The V and J genes are TRBV6-5 and TRBJ1-1, with unresolved D. CDR1 and CDR2 (germline): MNHEY, SVGAGI. V dropped 1 base and J dropped 1 base, with 7 bases sitting between them. This CDR3 has 14 residues. The CDR3 DNA follows: TGTGCCAGCAGTTACTTCCCAGGGAACACTGAAGCTTTCTTT. Amino acid sequence: CASSYFPGNTEAFF.

This clonotype has at least ten counts. The chain recombines TRBV29-1 with TRBJ2-7, with D possibly being TRBD1 (6 bases). Trimming pared 7 bases from V and 0 bases from J, leaving 10 bases between. The CDR3 runs to 12 residues. Germline values: CDR1 SQVTM, CDR2 ANQGSEA. As DNA, the CDR3 is TGCAGCGCTTTAGGGGGCTCCTACGAGCAGTACTTC. This gives the protein CSALGGSYEQYF.